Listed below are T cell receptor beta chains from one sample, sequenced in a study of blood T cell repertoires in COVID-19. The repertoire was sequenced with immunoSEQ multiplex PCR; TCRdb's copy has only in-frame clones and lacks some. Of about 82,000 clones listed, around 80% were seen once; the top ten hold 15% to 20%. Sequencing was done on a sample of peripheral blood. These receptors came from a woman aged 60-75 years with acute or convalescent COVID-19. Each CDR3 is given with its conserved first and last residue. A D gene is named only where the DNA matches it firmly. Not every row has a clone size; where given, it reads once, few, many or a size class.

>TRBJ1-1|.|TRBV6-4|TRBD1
CASSESGGNTEAFF
TGTGCCAGCAGTGAATCAGGGGGGAACACTGAAGCTTTCTTT
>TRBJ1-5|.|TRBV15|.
CATSRAPQGLSNQPQHF
TGTGCCACCAGCAGAGCCCCCCAGGGACTTAGCAATCAGCCCCAGCATTTT
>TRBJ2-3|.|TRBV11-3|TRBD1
CASSLGRDRGLDTQYF
TGTGCCAGCAGCTTAGGCCGGGACAGGGGGCTGGATACGCAGTATTTT
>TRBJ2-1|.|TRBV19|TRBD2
CASSTPSLAGGLSSYNEQFF
TGTGCCAGTAGTACCCCCTCACTAGCGGGAGGCCTGAGCTCCTACAATGAGCAGTTCTTC
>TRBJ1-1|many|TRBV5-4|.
CASSLSRARVVAEAFF
TGTGCCAGCAGCTTGAGTCGAGCCAGGGTGGTAGCTGAAGCTTTCTTT
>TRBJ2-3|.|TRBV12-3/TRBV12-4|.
CASSTIAVHTQYF
TGTGCCAGCAGCACTATCGCCGTCCATACGCAGTATTTT
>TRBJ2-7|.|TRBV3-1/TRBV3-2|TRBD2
CASSRGTSGSSGYEQYF
TGTGCCAGCAGCCGCGGGACTAGCGGGAGTAGTGGCTACGAGCAGTACTTC
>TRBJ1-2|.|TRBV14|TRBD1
CASSPPGQGIYGYTF
TGTGCCAGCAGCCCACCGGGACAGGGGATCTATGGCTACACCTTC
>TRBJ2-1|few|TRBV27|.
CASSLSGQFANEQFF
TGTGCCAGCAGTTTATCGGGGCAATTCGCCAATGAGCAGTTCTTC
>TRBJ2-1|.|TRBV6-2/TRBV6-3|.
CASSLTGPMAYNEQFF
TGTGCCAGCAGTCTAACAGGACCGATGGCATACAATGAGCAGTTCTTC
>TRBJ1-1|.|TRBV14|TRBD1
CASSRLDRGQGRQGAFF
TGTGCCAGCAGCCGGCTAGATCGAGGACAGGGCCGACAGGGAGCTTTCTTT
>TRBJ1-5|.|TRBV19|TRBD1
CASTSLDRASQPQHF
TGTGCCAGTACTTCTCTGGACAGGGCATCTCAGCCCCAGCATTTT
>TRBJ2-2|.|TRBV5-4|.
CASSLGQDTGELFF
TGTGCCAGCAGCTTGGGACAGGACACCGGGGAGCTGTTTTTT
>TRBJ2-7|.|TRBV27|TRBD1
CASSFSTGSPYEQYF
TGTGCCAGCAGTTTTTCGACAGGGTCCCCCTACGAGCAGTACTTC
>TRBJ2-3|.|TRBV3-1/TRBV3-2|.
CASSPGDTQYF
TGTGCCAGCAGCCCCGGGGATACGCAGTATTTT
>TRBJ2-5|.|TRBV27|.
CASSPRGQETQYF
TGTGCCAGCAGCCCAAGGGGCCAAGAGACCCAGTACTTC
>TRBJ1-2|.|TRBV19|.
CASTNRDTANYGYTF
TGTGCCAGTACCAACCGGGACACAGCTAACTATGGCTACACCTTC
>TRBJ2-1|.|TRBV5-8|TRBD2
CASSTGLAAYNEQFF
TGTGCCAGCAGCACGGGACTAGCGGCCTACAATGAGCAGTTCTTC
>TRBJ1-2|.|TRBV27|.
CASSLYAEVDYGYTF
TGTGCCAGCAGCCTTTATGCAGAGGTCGACTATGGCTACACCTTC
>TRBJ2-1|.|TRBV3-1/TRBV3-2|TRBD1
CASSQDLGDSGTAQFF
TGTGCCAGCAGCCAAGATCTAGGAGATAGTGGGACAGCGCAGTTCTTC
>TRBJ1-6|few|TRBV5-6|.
CASSPDSEGSPLHF
TGTGCCAGCAGCCCCGATAGCGAGGGTTCACCCCTCCACTTT
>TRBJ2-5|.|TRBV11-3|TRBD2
CASRVAGGGETQYF
TGTGCCAGCAGGGTAGCGGGAGGTGGTGAGACCCAGTACTTC
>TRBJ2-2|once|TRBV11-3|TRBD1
CASSSQGADTGELFF
TGTGCCAGCAGCTCACAGGGGGCCGACACCGGGGAGCTGTTTTTT
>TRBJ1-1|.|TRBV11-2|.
CASSLGVLANTEAFF
TGTGCCAGCAGCTTAGGTGTCCTGGCGAACACTGAAGCTTTCTTT
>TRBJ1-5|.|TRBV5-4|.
CASSHSGDNQPQHF
TGTGCCAGCAGCCATTCAGGGGACAATCAGCCCCAGCATTTT
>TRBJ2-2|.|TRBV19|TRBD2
CASSIGLANTGELFF
TGTGCCAGTAGTATCGGACTAGCGAACACCGGGGAGCTGTTTTTT
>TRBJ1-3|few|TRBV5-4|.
CASSLGQRSGNTIYF
TGTGCCAGCAGCTTGGGACAGCGCTCTGGAAACACCATATATTTT
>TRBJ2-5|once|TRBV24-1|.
CATSDRRPGETQYF
TGTGCCACCAGTGACCGCAGACCAGGGGAGACCCAGTACTTC
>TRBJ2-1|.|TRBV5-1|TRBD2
CASSGLAGYYNEQFF
TGCGCCAGCAGCGGGCTAGCGGGGTACTACAATGAGCAGTTCTTC
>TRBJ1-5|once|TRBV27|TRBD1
CASRVTGISNQPQHF
TGTGCCAGCAGGGTGACAGGGATTAGCAATCAGCCCCAGCATTTT
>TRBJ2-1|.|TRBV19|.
CASSISAYNEQFF
TGTGCCAGTAGTATTTCCGCGTACAATGAGCAGTTCTTC
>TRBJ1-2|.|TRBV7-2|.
CASSLMGGLGSGYTF
TGTGCCAGCAGCTTAATGGGGGGACTAGGGAGTGGCTACACCTTC
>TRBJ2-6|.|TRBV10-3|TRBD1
CAISEVPGQVPSGANVLTF
TGTGCCATCAGTGAGGTTCCGGGACAGGTTCCTTCTGGGGCCAACGTCCTGACTTTC
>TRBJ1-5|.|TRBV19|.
CASSIGRGDYQPQHF
TGTGCCAGTAGTATAGGACGGGGAGATTATCAGCCCCAGCATTTT
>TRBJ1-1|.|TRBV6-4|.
CASSECHEEAFF
TGTGCCAGCAGTGAATGCCATGAGGAAGCTTTCTTT
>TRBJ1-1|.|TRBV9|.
CASSTGYTEAFF
TGTGCCAGCAGCACAGGGTACACTGAAGCTTTCTTT
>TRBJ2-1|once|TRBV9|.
CASSTLGGTYNEQFF
TGTGCCAGCAGCACCCTCGGCGGGACTTACAATGAGCAGTTCTTC
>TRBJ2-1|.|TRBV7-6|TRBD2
CASSSLAGGPYEQFF
TGTGCCAGCAGCTCGCTAGCGGGAGGGCCCTATGAGCAGTTCTTC
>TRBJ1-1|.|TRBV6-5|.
CASTSQGWDTEAFF
TGTGCCAGCACCTCGCAGGGATGGGACACTGAAGCTTTCTTT
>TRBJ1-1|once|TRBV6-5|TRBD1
CASRGQGARTEAFF
TGTGCCAGCAGGGGACAGGGGGCGCGAACTGAAGCTTTCTTT
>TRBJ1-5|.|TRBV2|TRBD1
CASNPGQGGQPQHF
TGTGCCAGCAATCCGGGACAGGGAGGACAGCCCCAGCATTTT